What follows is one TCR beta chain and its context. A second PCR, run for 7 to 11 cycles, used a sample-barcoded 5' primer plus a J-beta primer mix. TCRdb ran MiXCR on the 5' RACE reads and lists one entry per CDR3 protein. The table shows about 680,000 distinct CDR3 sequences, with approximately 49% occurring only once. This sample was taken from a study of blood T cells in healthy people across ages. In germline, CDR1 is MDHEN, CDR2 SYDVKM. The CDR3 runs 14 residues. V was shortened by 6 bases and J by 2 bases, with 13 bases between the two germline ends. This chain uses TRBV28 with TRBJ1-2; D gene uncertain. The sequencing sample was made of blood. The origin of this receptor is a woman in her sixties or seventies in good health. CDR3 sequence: CASSSHVVNYGYTF. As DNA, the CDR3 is TGTGCCAGCAGCTCCCATGTTGTCAACTATGGCTACACCTTC.